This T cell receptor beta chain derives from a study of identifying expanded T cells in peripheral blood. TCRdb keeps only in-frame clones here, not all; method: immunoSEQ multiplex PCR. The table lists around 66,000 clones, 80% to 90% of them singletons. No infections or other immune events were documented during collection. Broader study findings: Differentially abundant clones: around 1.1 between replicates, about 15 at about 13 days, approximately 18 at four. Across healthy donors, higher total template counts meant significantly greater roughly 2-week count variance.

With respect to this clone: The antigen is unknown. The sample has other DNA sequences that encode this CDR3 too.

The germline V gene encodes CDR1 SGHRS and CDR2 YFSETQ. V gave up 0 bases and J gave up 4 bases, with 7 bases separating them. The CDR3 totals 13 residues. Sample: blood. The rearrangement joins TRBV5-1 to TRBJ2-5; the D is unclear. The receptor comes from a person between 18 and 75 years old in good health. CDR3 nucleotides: TGCGCCAGCAGCTTGGCTGGACGAGAGACCCAGTACTTC. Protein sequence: CASSLAGRETQYF.